A selection of T cell receptor beta chains follows, all from one sample in a study of cytomegalovirus exposure and HLA in healthy donors. Data came from immunoSEQ multiplex PCR; TCRdb stores just in-frame clones and leaves some out. In the table there are under 200,000 clones, around 85% of which are singletons. Sequenced sample: PBMCs. The receptors stem from a man aged 45-65 years in good health and CMV-seronegative. Each CDR3 is given with its conserved first and last residue. D genes are given only for firm matches. Part of the rows lack a size; the others show once, few, many or a class for expanded clones.

V gene	clone size	J gene	D gene	CDR3 protein	CDR3 DNA
TRBV5-6	once	TRBJ1-6	TRBD1	CASSWTGSNSPLHF	TGTGCCAGCAGCTGGACAGGGTCCAATTCACCCCTCCACTTT
TRBV10-3	once	TRBJ2-5	-	CAISEAGRETQYF	TGTGCCATCAGTGAGGCCGGTAGAGAGACCCAGTACTTC
TRBV19	-	TRBJ1-5	TRBD1	CASSFDRGGNQPQHF	TGTGCCAGTAGCTTTGACAGGGGAGGCAATCAGCCCCAGCATTTT
TRBV2	-	TRBJ1-1	-	CASLPPPRNTEAFF	TGTGCCAGCCTCCCCCCTCCCAGGAACACTGAAGCTTTCTTT
TRBV7-8	-	TRBJ1-4	TRBD1	CASSPTGAPNEKLFF	TGTGCCAGCAGCCCCACAGGGGCACCTAATGAAAAACTGTTTTTT
TRBV9	once	TRBJ2-3	-	CASSVVETDTQYF	TGTGCCAGCAGCGTAGTGGAGACAGATACGCAGTATTTT
TRBV11-2	-	TRBJ2-7	-	CASSLRGDSYEQYF	TGTGCCAGCAGCCTTAGGGGGGACAGCTACGAGCAGTACTTC
TRBV9	few	TRBJ2-1	TRBD2	CASSVQGGDANEQFF	TGTGCCAGCAGCGTACAGGGAGGGGACGCGAATGAGCAGTTCTTC
TRBV27	-	TRBJ1-6	-	CASSLSGQAYSSSYNSPLHF	TGTGCCAGCAGTTTATCGGGGCAGGCGTACTCGAGCTCCTATAATTCACCCCTCCACTTT
TRBV10-3	-	TRBJ2-7	-	CAIGGSYEQYF	TGTGCCATCGGCGGCTCCTACGAGCAGTACTTC
TRBV13	once	TRBJ1-1	-	CASSRLEGANTEAFF	TGTGCCAGCAGCCGCCTAGAGGGCGCGAACACTGAAGCTTTCTTT
TRBV7-2	few	TRBJ2-1	-	CASSPQVNRPPNEQFF	TGTGCCAGCAGCCCCCAGGTCAACCGGCCCCCCAATGAGCAGTTCTTC
TRBV14	-	TRBJ1-1	TRBD1	CASTTGTGGMNTEAFF	TGTGCCAGCACAACCGGGACAGGGGGCATGAACACTGAAGCTTTCTTT
TRBV29-1	few	TRBJ1-4	TRBD1	CSVVSQGATNEKLFF	TGCAGCGTGGTCTCGCAGGGGGCAACTAATGAAAAACTGTTTTTT
TRBV7-6	once	TRBJ2-7	-	CASSLYKVLSYEQYF	TGTGCCAGCAGCTTATACAAAGTCCTTTCGTACGAGCAGTACTTC
TRBV5-1	-	TRBJ1-4	-	CASSLAGEKLFF	TGCGCCAGCAGCTTGGCGGGTGAAAAACTGTTTTTT
TRBV7-9	-	TRBJ1-4	TRBD1	CASLGQGELEKLFF	TGTGCCAGCCTGGGACAGGGGGAATTGGAAAAACTGTTTTTT
TRBV27	few	TRBJ2-1	TRBD1	CASSLKVGGNSNEQFF	TGTGCCAGCAGTTTAAAGGTAGGGGGCAATAGCAATGAGCAGTTCTTC
TRBV29-1	once	TRBJ1-4	TRBD1	CSVGQGNEKLFF	TGCAGCGTAGGACAGGGGAATGAAAAACTGTTTTTT
TRBV6-5	-	TRBJ1-2	-	CASSYSRTPTPGYTF	TGTGCCAGCAGTTACTCAAGAACCCCAACTCCTGGCTACACCTTC
TRBV15	-	TRBJ2-5	-	CATSRSPGLQETQYF	TGTGCCACCAGCAGATCCCCCGGGTTACAAGAGACCCAGTACTTC
TRBV9	-	TRBJ2-3	-	CASSGQHTDTQYF	TGTGCCAGCAGCGGACAGCACACAGATACGCAGTATTTT
TRBV4-3	-	TRBJ2-3	-	CASSLTESTDTQYF	TGCGCCAGCAGCCTGACTGAAAGCACAGATACGCAGTATTTT
TRBV11-2	-	TRBJ1-1	TRBD1	CASSLGQGGEAFF	TGTGCCAGCAGCCTGGGACAGGGTGGTGAAGCTTTCTTT
TRBV4-2	-	TRBJ1-3	-	CASSQEQGGSGNTIYF	TGTGCCAGCAGCCAAGAACAAGGAGGCTCTGGAAACACCATATATTTT
TRBV4-1	-	TRBJ2-7	TRBD2	CASSPEGGKSYEQYF	TGCGCCAGCAGCCCCGAGGGAGGGAAGTCCTACGAGCAGTACTTC
TRBV30	-	TRBJ1-2	-	CAWSPLDSGGYTF	TGTGCCTGGAGTCCACTCGACTCTGGCGGCTACACCTTC
TRBV27	-	TRBJ2-2	TRBD1	CASSYPTRQGSPGELFF	TGTGCCAGCAGTTACCCCACGAGACAGGGGTCCCCCGGGGAGCTGTTTTTT
TRBV7-9	-	TRBJ2-5	TRBD2	CASSPKPGGIQETQYF	TGTGCCAGCAGCCCAAAGCCCGGGGGGATCCAAGAGACCCAGTACTTC
TRBV10-3	-	TRBJ1-3	-	CASSESGQLSGNTIYF	TGTGCCAGCAGTGAATCGGGACAACTCTCTGGAAACACCATATATTTT
TRBV7-8	-	TRBJ1-5	TRBD1	CASSSRQGSQPQHF	TGTGCCAGCAGCTCTAGACAGGGTAGTCAGCCCCAGCATTTT
TRBV27	once	TRBJ2-7	-	CASSFWAGRGYEQYF	TGTGCCAGCAGCTTCTGGGCGGGCCGGGGCTACGAGCAGTACTTC
TRBV18	-	TRBJ2-2	-	CASSPLNRVNTGELFF	TGTGCCAGCTCACCACTTAACAGAGTGAACACCGGGGAGCTGTTTTTT
TRBV29-1	-	TRBJ1-1	-	CSATQGNTEAFF	TGCAGCGCAACACAGGGGAACACTGAAGCTTTCTTT
TRBV5-6	-	TRBJ2-1	TRBD1	CASSLTGANLYNEQFF	TGTGCCAGCAGCTTAACAGGGGCCAACCTATACAATGAGCAGTTCTTC
TRBV7-2	-	TRBJ1-4	TRBD1	CASSDRVGKLFF	TGTGCCAGCAGCGACAGGGTTGGAAAACTGTTTTTT
TRBV6-5	-	TRBJ1-2	TRBD1	CASSLGGSDYGYTF	TGTGCCAGCAGTTTAGGGGGCTCCGACTATGGCTACACCTTC
TRBV10-3	once	TRBJ1-5	-	CAISPQGGSNQPQHF	TGTGCCATCAGCCCCCAGGGAGGGAGCAATCAGCCCCAGCATTTT
TRBV19	-	TRBJ1-1	TRBD1	CASSSGQALNTEAFF	TGTGCCAGTAGTAGCGGACAGGCTTTAAACACTGAAGCTTTCTTT
TRBV4-3	-	TRBJ2-7	TRBD1	CASSPAFGQDLRYF	TGCGCCAGCAGCCCGGCCTTCGGACAGGACCTAAGGTACTTC
TRBV6-5	-	TRBJ1-6	-	CASSYGPGTGNSPLHF	TGTGCCAGCAGTTACGGTCCCGGGACTGGGAATTCACCCCTCCACTTT
TRBV2	-	TRBJ2-7	-	CASSENRPRGYEQYF	TGTGCCAGCAGTGAAAACAGACCGCGAGGGTACGAGCAGTACTTC
TRBV6-5	-	TRBJ2-5	TRBD1	CASSYGGQGRQTQYF	TGTGCCAGCAGTTACGGGGGACAGGGTAGGCAGACCCAGTACTTC
TRBV5-1	-	TRBJ1-4	TRBD1	CASSLEGTGREKLFF	TGCGCCAGCAGCTTGGAGGGGACAGGGCGTGAAAAACTGTTTTTT